What follows are 24 T cell receptor beta chains derived from one specimen sequenced in a study of T cell clonality in common variable immunodeficiency. Assay: immunoSEQ multiplex PCR; the TCRdb copy retains only in-frame clones and omits some. This repertoire lists about 52,000 clones without singletons; around 1.8% sits in the top ten. Material for sequencing was peripheral blood mononuclear cells. The origin of the receptors is a person aged 18 to 75 in good health.

Points on this clone: The CDR3 end lies 3 residues beyond the end of the read and is filled in from the germline J gene. The chain has TRBV11-2 and TRBJ2-1; TRBD2 is a possible D gene (6 bases). V lost 5 bases, J lost 4 bases, and 15 bases lay in between. The CDR3 spans 15 residues. The V gene's germline CDR1 is SGHAT and CDR2 FQNNGV. The part of the CDR3 DNA that was read is TGTGCCAGCAGCCCTTCCTCTGGGGGGTACAATGAG. This codes for CASSPSSGGYNE. The complete CDR3 sequence is CASSPSSGGYNEQFF.

At least ten counts were recorded for this clone. The sequence runs out 3 residues before the end of the CDR3; the remainder is reconstructed from the germline J gene. The J gene is TRBJ1-4, the V gene TRBV15, with 7 bases identical to TRBD1. The CDR3 loop spans 15 amino acids. V shed 3 bases and J 5 bases; nucleotides not matched to a gene: 6. The germline V gene encodes CDR1 LNHNV and CDR2 YYDKDF (reference sequence). The CDR3 bases that were read are TGTGCCACCAGCAGCTCGGGACAGCAGAATGAAAAA. Translated: CATSSSGQQNEK. The CDR3 as a whole reads CATSSSGQQNEKLFF.

Details on this clone: The sequenced fragment ends 3 residues before the CDR3 boundary, so the rest is inferred from the germline J gene. J is TRBJ1-1 and V is TRBV30; D is perhaps TRBD1 (6 bases). This CDR3 comprises 14 residues. Germline V lookup: CDR1 GTSNPN, CDR2 SVGIG (reference sequence). CDR3 bases read: TGTGCCTGGACGGGGACGGGGGGCCTCGGAGGC. Translating it yields CAWTGTGGLGG. The whole CDR3 sequence reads CAWTGTGGLGGAFF.

In this sample, this clone turned up many times. The read halts 3 residues ahead of the CDR3 end, with the missing end drawn from the germline J gene. The rearrangement links TRBV10-3 to TRBJ1-2; no reliable D call. The CDR3 runs to 15 residues. The V end was cut by 3 bases, the J end by 4 bases, with 15 bases between. The germline CDR1 and CDR2 sequences are ENHRY and SYGVKD. The part of the CDR3 DNA that was read is TGTGCCATCAGTGACCACGCCAAGGGTCCCTATGGC. Its translation: CAISDHAKGPYG. The entire CDR3 protein reads CAISDHAKGPYGYTF.

This clone was counted at least ten times. From the germline J gene comes the end of the CDR3, since the read stops 3 residues before it. The V and J genes are TRBV24-1 and TRBJ2-5; 9 nucleotides line up with TRBD1. Germline V gives CDR1 KGHDR, CDR2 SFDVKD. J was trimmed by 5 bases and V by 6 bases; bases with no gene match: 3. CDR3 size: 13 residues. CDR3 DNA (partial): TGTGCCACCAGTCCGGGACAGGGTGAGACC. Its protein is CATSPGQGET. The full CDR3 reads CATSPGQGETQYF.

This clone was counted at least ten times. The sequenced fragment ends 3 residues before the CDR3 boundary, so the rest is inferred from the germline J gene. Other DNA sequences in the sample encode the same CDR3. The genes are TRBV10-3 and TRBJ2-4; maybe TRBD1 (5 bases). This CDR3 is 13 amino acids long. The germline V gene encodes CDR1 ENHRY and CDR2 SYGVKD. V was clipped by 4 bases and J by 8 bases, with 12 bases between them. Partial CDR3 DNA: TGTGCCATCAGTGTCGGGCAGGGTGACATT. Amino acid sequence: CAISVGQGDI. The whole CDR3 sequence is CAISVGQGDIQYF.

This clone was counted at least ten times. The read is 3 residues too short to cover the CDR3 end, so that end is filled in from the germline J gene. The chain combines TRBV20-1 with TRBJ1-5, with D possibly being TRBD1 (5 bases). CDR3 size: 15 residues. Trimming shortened V by 0 bases and J by 5 bases, and 14 bases separated the two germline ends. From germline, CDR1 is DFQATT and CDR2 SNEGSKA (reference sequence). CDR3 DNA, as far as it was read: TGCAGTGCTAGAGACGGGGGAAAAGAGGATCAGCCC. This translates into CSARDGGKEDQP. The full CDR3 reads CSARDGGKEDQPQHF.

There are many counts of this clone. With the read ending 3 residues before the CDR3 end, the germline J gene is used to fill in that end. The chain combines TRBV20-1 with TRBJ2-7; D not resolved. The germline CDR1 and CDR2 sequences are DFQATT and SNEGSKA (reference sequence). V dropped 0 bases and J dropped 2 bases, with 5 bases sitting between them. CDR3 length: 12 amino acids. The part of the CDR3 DNA that was read is TGCAGTGCTAGAGACCCAACCTACGAG. Its translation: CSARDPTYE. Given in full, the CDR3 is CSARDPTYEQYF.

Comment on this clone: Read data end 3 residues before the CDR3 end; the end is taken from the germline J gene. The J gene is TRBJ1-2, the V gene TRBV19; D unresolved. Germline values: CDR1 LNHDA, CDR2 SQIVND (reference sequence). This CDR3 contains 17 residues. The sequenced CDR3 bases are TGTGCCAGTAGTACATACAGCGGCGGCAGCTCCTACAATGAC. Residues: CASSTYSGGSSYND. The full CDR3 is CASSTYSGGSSYNDYTF.

In its sample, this clone was seen many times. The read terminates 3 residues before the CDR3 end, so the remaining end is supplied by the germline J gene. The chain combines TRBV30 with TRBJ1-2, with 8 bases lining up with TRBD1. Germline CDR1 reads GTSNPN; CDR2 reads SVGIG (reference sequence). The CDR3 is 13 amino acids. CDR3 region: CAWSVGRGHGYTF. The sequenced CDR3 bases are TGTGCCTGGAGTGTAGGCAGGGGGCACGGC.

This clone was counted many times. The read stops 3 residues short of the end of the CDR3; the missing end is completed from the germline J gene. The chain couples TRBV14 to TRBJ1-2; tentative D call: TRBD1 (6 bases). V was pared by 2 bases and J by 5 bases, with 9 bases between. CDR1 is SGHDN, CDR2 FVKESK, per germline. This CDR3 region has 13 residues. The CDR3: CASSQQGRYGYTF. The DNA read from the CDR3 is TGTGCCAGCAGCCAACAGGGGAGGTATGGC.

Only a few counts were recorded for this clone. A much larger clone sits a single nucleotide away, making a read error possible. The DNA ends 3 residues before the CDR3 does, and the rest of the CDR3 is filled in from the germline J gene. This rearrangement joins TRBV19 to TRBJ2-3; 9 nucleotides match TRBD1. The germline V gene encodes CDR1 LNHDA and CDR2 SQIVND (reference sequence). This CDR3 comprises 17 residues. CDR3 in amino acids: CASSHGQGKYSNQPQYF. CDR3 DNA, as far as it was read: TGTGCCAGTAGCCACGGACAGGGGAAATATAGCAATCAGCCG.

This clone was recorded many times. At one end the junction does not follow the germline gene, possibly because of a read error. The missing CDR3 end, 3 residues past where the read stops, is filled in from the germline J gene. The chain has TRBV4-2 and TRBJ2-1, with 11 bases that match TRBD2. Germline CDR1 and CDR2: LGHNA and YNFKEQ. This CDR3 comprises 17 residues. The sequenced CDR3 bases are TGCGCCAGCAGCCAAGATATTAGCGGGGGGGCTTACAATGAG. Its translation: CASSQDISGGAYNE. The full CDR3 reads CASSQDISGGAYNEQFF.

Many counts were recorded for this clone. The CDR3 loop reads CASKPTVGNYEQYF. The covered CDR3 bases are TGTGCCAGTAAACCGACAGTGGGTAACTACGAG. V is TRBV19 and J is TRBJ2-7; tentative D call: TRBD1 (5 bases). The read finishes 3 residues shy of the CDR3 end, and the germline J gene is used to complete it. V lost 7 bases to trimming and J lost 3 bases, with 16 bases between them. The length of the CDR3 is 14 residues. Germline lookup yields CDR1 LNHDA and CDR2 SQIVND (reference sequence).

The table lists this clone with many counts. The CDR3 goes on 3 residues after the read ends, and that part is filled in from the germline J gene. The chain has TRBV14 and TRBJ2-7; no firm D call. Germline CDR1 and CDR2: SGHDN and FVKESK. There are 12 residues in the CDR3. With 2 bases removed from V and 3 bases from J, the gap between germline ends came to 5 bases. The sequenced CDR3 bases are TGTGCCAGCAGCCAAACTGGCTACGAG. Its translation is CASSQTGYE. In full, the CDR3 is CASSQTGYEQYF. Using reference TRBV14 and TRBJ2-7 for the parts outside the CDR3, the full variable domain is EAGVTQFPSHSVIEKGQTVTLRCDPISGHDNLYWYRRVMGKEIKFLLHFVKESKQDESGMPNNRFLAERTGGTYSTLKVQPAELEDSGVYFCASSQTGYEQYFGPGTRLTVT.

The sample holds many counts of this clone. The CDR3 end is not reached by the read, which stops 3 residues before it; the germline J gene fills it in. The J gene is TRBJ2-3, the V gene TRBV29-1, with 9 nucleotides matching TRBD1. Germline V CDR1 and CDR2: SQVTM, ANQGSEA. V lost 2 bases and J lost 4; bases outside the gene matches: 10. CDR3 length equals 16 residues. The CDR3 here is CSVEPRRGQGPDTQYF. The sequenced part of the CDR3 DNA is TGCAGCGTTGAACCCCGGCGGGGACAGGGTCCAGATACG.

This clone was counted a few times. Mismatch with germline at one junction end may stem from a read error. The CDR3 end lies 3 residues beyond the end of the read and is filled in from the germline J gene. The V call is TRBV18, the J call TRBJ1-3; D is unresolved. CDR3 size: 16 residues. Looked up from germline, CDR1 is KGHSH and CDR2 is LQKENI. CDR3 bases read: TGTGCCAGCTCACCGACGAACAGCCACTCTGGAAACCCC. Translation: CASSPTNSHSGNP. The full CDR3 is CASSPTNSHSGNPIYF.

This clone has a count of ten or more. The sequenced fragment ends 3 residues before the CDR3 boundary, so the rest is inferred from the germline J gene. The chain carries TRBV30 and TRBJ2-1; tentative D call: TRBD2 (5 bases). Germline CDR1 reads GTSNPN; CDR2 reads SVGIG (reference sequence). Deletions cut 0 bases from V and 0 bases from J, with 12 bases between. There are 16 residues in the CDR3. The CDR3 sequence: CAWSVRGRASYNEQFF. The sequenced part of the CDR3 DNA is TGTGCCTGGAGTGTTCGGGGAAGGGCCTCCTACAATGAG.

This clone was recorded at least ten times. The observed sequence ends 3 residues before the CDR3 terminus, with the missing tail filled in from the germline J gene. The genes are TRBV2 and TRBJ2-3; D is possibly TRBD1 (6 bases). Germline lookup yields CDR1 SNHLY and CDR2 FYNNEI. Trimming removed 8 bases at V and 2 bases at J, with 17 bases between. The CDR3 covers 15 residues. Incomplete CDR3 DNA: TGTGCCAGCGAAAAAACAGGGCTTCACACAGATACG. It translates to CASEKTGLHTDT. The entire CDR3 reads CASEKTGLHTDTQYF.

This clone was counted ten times or more. Read coverage stops 3 residues before the CDR3 terminus; the germline J gene supplies the remainder. This chain links TRBV5-1 with TRBJ1-2, with a possible D match to TRBD1 (5 bases). This CDR3 is 13 amino acids long. The germline CDR1 and CDR2 sequences are SGHRS and YFSETQ. The CDR3 reads CASSLGGSGGYTF. CDR3 DNA, as far as it was read: TGCGCCAGCAGCTTGGGCGGTTCAGGGGGC.

This clone was detected many times. The read halts 3 residues ahead of the CDR3 end, with the missing end drawn from the germline J gene. V is TRBV7-9 and J is TRBJ1-2; a possible D gene is TRBD1 (6 bases). The CDR3 is 13 residues long. The germline V gene encodes CDR1 SEHNR and CDR2 FQNEAQ (reference sequence). The part of the CDR3 DNA that was read is TGTGCCAGCAGAGAACAGGGCTCTAGAGGC. This translates into CASREQGSRG. The entire CDR3 reads CASREQGSRGYTF. Combining the CDR3 with reference TRBV7-9 and TRBJ1-2 gives the whole variable domain DTGVSQNPRHKITKRGQNVTFRCDPISEHNRLYWYRQTLGQGPEFLTYFQNEAQLEKSRLLSDRFSAERPKGSFSTLEIQRTEQGDSAMYLCASREQGSRGYTFGSGTRLTVV.

This clone was found a few times. The sequenced part of the CDR3 DNA is TGTGCCAGTAGTATAGCCGGAGGCGGGAACACTGAA. Residues: CASSIAGGGNTE. The CDR3 in full is CASSIAGGGNTEAFF. The chain couples TRBV19 to TRBJ1-1; D is ambiguous. The observed sequence ends 3 residues before the CDR3 terminus, with the missing tail filled in from the germline J gene. Deletions cut 1 base from V and 1 base from J, with 10 bases between. CDR3 length: 15 amino acids. Germline CDR1 LNHDA, CDR2 SQIVND (reference sequence).

This clone was observed many times. The read stops 3 residues short of the end of the CDR3; the missing end is completed from the germline J gene. V and J are TRBV20-1 and TRBJ1-2; TRBD1 matches 10 bases. The germline V gene has CDR1 DFQATT and CDR2 SNEGSKA (reference sequence). After removal of 3 bases from V and 7 bases from J, the junction contained 8 bases not matched to a gene. The CDR3 contains 14 residues. This chain's CDR3 is CSASPTGGEGGYTF. The part of the CDR3 DNA that was read is TGCAGTGCTAGCCCGACAGGGGGCGAAGGTGGC.

This clone was recorded many times. The read gets to within 3 residues of the CDR3 end, and the germline J gene fills in the rest. The chain recombines TRBV5-1 with TRBJ2-1, with D perhaps matching TRBD1 (6 bases). Germline V gives CDR1 SGHRS, CDR2 YFSETQ. The CDR3 totals 16 residues. The ends were cut back, 1 base at V and 0 bases at J, with 11 bases in the middle. The sequenced CDR3 bases are TGCGCCAGCAGCTTGACGCAGGGGAGCTCCTACAATGAG. It translates to CASSLTQGSSYNE. The entire CDR3 protein is CASSLTQGSSYNEQFF.